Given below is one TCR beta chain in context. The entry originates in a study of blood T cell repertoires in COVID-19. The wider study: There were acute and convalescent COVID-19 samples, and they came from the United States, Italy and Spain.

Methods used by the authors: Quantification of nucleated cells was approximated via reference gene primer amplification. Sequencing was performed with immunoSEQ multiplex PCR; in TCRdb, only in-frame clones are kept and a portion is missing. V, J and clone size reflect that table, while D and trimming were determined from the DNA. In the table there are 40,000 to 45,000 clones, nearly 90% of which are singletons. The germline V and J ends were trimmed by 3 bases and 1 base, with 5 bases remaining between them. CDR1 MNHEY and CDR2 SVGAGI come from the germline V gene. The CDR3 has 13 residues. The source material was peripheral blood. This sequence was found in a human donor in a cohort sampled during active COVID-19. The rearrangement joins TRBV6-5 to TRBJ2-3; D not resolved. The CDR3 DNA sequence: TGTGCCAGCAGTTATCCAGGCACAGATACGCAGTATTTT. It codes for CASSYPGTDTQYF.